One T cell receptor beta chain is described in this entry. The antigen is not known. An end of the junction differs from the germline gene, which may be a read error. RNA extraction was followed by reverse transcription into cDNA, which acted as the sequencing template. The assay was immunoSEQ multiplex PCR, and TCRdb's table has in-frame clones only and misses some. The profile shows some 130,000 clones, nearly 55% of them singletons. The data belong to a study of CD8+ T cells in alopecia areata. Study-wide background: Severity in treated patients was scored by percentage of scalp area affected. Study outcomes and limitations: The study found that many expanded lesional clones persisted in scalp and blood during tofacitinib.

The treatment is: oral pan-JAK inhibitor, 5-10 mg twice daily. CDR1 SEHNR and CDR2 FQNEAQ come from the germline V gene (reference sequence). The CDR3 totals 13 residues. The chain combines TRBV7-9 with TRBJ1-2; D not resolved. This receptor was identified in a human donor with alopecia areata. The sample here was CD8+ T cells sorted from blood, taken at week 4, from a patient treated with tofacitinib. The CDR3 DNA follows: TGTGCCAGCAGCTTAGGGTTTGACTATGGCTTCACCTTC. Amino acid sequence: CASSLGFDYGFTF. Looking up the rest from reference TRBV7-9 and TRBJ1-2 gives the full variable domain: DTGVSQNPRHKITKRGQNVTFRCDPISEHNRLYWYRQTLGQGPEFLTYFQNEAQLEKSRLLSDRFSAERPKGSFSTLEIQRTEQGDSAMYLCASSLGFDYGFTFGSGTRLTVV.